The 9 T cell receptor beta chains listed next were all sequenced from one sample in a study of cytomegalovirus exposure and HLA in healthy donors (dated by TCRdb to the late 2010s). Receptor amplification or capture employed the immunoSEQ multiplex PCR assay. The multiplex PCR relied on a mix of 60 forward primers for TCR Vbeta segments and 13 reverse primers for TCR Jbeta segments. TCRdb took over this immuneACCESS table, retaining in-frame rearrangements with V and J assigned. Such tables are incomplete; in checked studies, under half of the missing clones stem from an unresolved V gene, and the remainder is unexplained. The sample table records approximately 74,000 clones; over 70% of these occur just once. The ten largest make up over 7.5% of the sample. The sample was PBMCs. The source is a man aged 60 to 69 in good health and CMV-seropositive.

This chain uses TRBV6-1 with TRBJ2-7; 9 bases match TRBD1. Trimming at V came to 6 bases and at J to 2 bases, leaving 8 bases not matched to a gene. The CDR3 consists of 15 residues. Per germline, CDR1 MNHNS and CDR2 SASEGT. In DNA form, the CDR3 reads TGTGCCAGCAGAACCTCCGGGACAGGGACCTACGAGCAGTACTTC. It yields the protein CASRTSGTGTYEQYF.

A remark on this clone: At one of its ends the junction is not consistent with the germline gene, which may arise from a read error. The rearrangement joins TRBV2 to TRBJ2-7; D call uncertain. CDR3 length: 13 residues. Germline CDR1 SNHLY, CDR2 FYNNEI. In DNA, the CDR3 is TGTGCCAGCAGTGGATTACTCGAGGAGTTCGTAGACTTC. This codes for CASSGLLEEFVDF. Full variable domain (missing parts from reference TRBV2 and TRBJ2-7): EPEVTQTPSHQVTQMGQEVILRCVPISNHLYFYWYRQILGQKVEFLVSFYNNEISEKSEIFDDQFSVERPDGSNFTLKIRSTKLEDSAMYFCASSGLLEEFVDFGPGTRLTVT.

This clone came up a few times. The chain recombines TRBV10-3 with TRBJ1-5; tentatively, D is TRBD1 (6 bases). The CDR3 length is 13 residues. CDR1 and CDR2 from the germline V gene are ENHRY and SYGVKD. Trimming removed 10 bases from V and 5 bases from J, with 15 bases in between. CDR3 sequence (DNA): TGTGCCAGCAGCCGGGCAGGGGATCAGCCCCAGCATTTT. This encodes CASSRAGDQPQHF.

V and J are TRBV19 and TRBJ2-1, with no clear D. Germline CDR1 and CDR2: LNHDA and SQIVND (reference sequence). V was cut by 5 bases and J by 8 bases, with 13 bases left in between. The CDR3 runs 13 residues. The CDR3 region is CASSFGLDYEQFF. In DNA, the CDR3 is TGTGCCAGTAGTTTCGGCCTCGACTATGAGCAGTTCTTC.

The CDR3 region is CASQSLAGGGRQYF. The CDR3 DNA is TGTGCCAGCCAGTCACTAGCGGGGGGGGGACGGCAGTACTTC. The genes are TRBV2 and TRBJ2-5; 13 bases are a match to TRBD2. V shed 8 bases, J shed 11 bases, and the junction held 11 bases outside the gene matches. The CDR3 has 14 residues. Germline-derived CDR1 and CDR2 are SNHLY and FYNNEI.

The chain uses TRBV9 and TRBJ2-2; D not certain. CDR1 SGDLS and CDR2 YYNGEE come from the germline V gene. V lost 2 bases to trimming and J lost 4 bases, with 12 bases between them. The CDR3 has 15 residues. CDR3 nucleotides: TGTGCCAGCAGCGTTTTTGCCGCGAGCACCGGGGAGCTGTTTTTT. The encoded protein is CASSVFAASTGELFF.

The chain carries TRBV7-9 and TRBJ2-2; D gene unclear. The CDR3 sequence is 15 residues long. The V gene lost 1 base and the J gene lost 7 bases, with 13 bases spanning the gap. Germline V gives CDR1 SEHNR, CDR2 FQNEAQ (reference sequence). The CDR3 DNA reads TGTGCCAGCAGCTTAGTGTCACTACCGGACGGGGAGCTGTTTTTT. This encodes CASSLVSLPDGELFF.

The rearrangement uses TRBV6-1 and TRBJ2-1; 13 nucleotides line up with TRBD2. CDR1 is MNHNS and CDR2 is SASEGT in the germline V gene. This CDR3 has 16 amino acids. Losses at the gene ends were 4 bases for V and 7 bases for J; bases not matched to a gene: 7. The CDR3 spells CASSGTSGSNNNEQFF. In nucleotides, the CDR3 is TGTGCCAGCAGTGGGACTAGCGGGAGTAACAATAATGAGCAGTTCTTC.

The V call is TRBV19, the J call TRBJ2-2, with TRBD2 as a possible D gene (7 bases). This CDR3 is 15 amino acids long. V shed 7 bases and J shed 5 bases, with 17 bases lying between them. Looked up from germline, CDR1 is LNHDA and CDR2 is SQIVND (reference sequence). The CDR3 nucleotides are TGTGCCAGTAAGGTGAACAGGGAGGGTACCGGGGAGCTGTTTTTT. This codes for CASKVNREGTGELFF. The entire variable domain, with the rest obtained from reference TRBV19 and TRBJ2-2, is as follows: DGGITQSPKYLFRKEGQNVTLSCEQNLNHDAMYWYRQDPGQGLRLIYYSQIVNDFQKGDIAEGYSVSREKKESFPLTVTSAQKNPTAFYLCASKVNREGTGELFFGEGSRLTVL.